The subject of this entry is one T cell receptor beta chain. These data originate in a study of PD-L1 blockade in urothelial cancer. The authors spiked synthetic TCR analog templates into each PCR. Sequencing was performed with immunoSEQ multiplex PCR; in TCRdb, only in-frame clones are kept and a portion is missing. Here the sample spans about 38,000 clones, more than 80% being singletons. CDR1 and CDR2 from the germline V gene are SGHRS and YFSETQ. The CDR3 consists of 14 residues. Unmatched junction bases numbered 3, after V lost 5 bases and J lost 3 bases. This TCR was sampled from a man aged 70 or older with urothelial cancer. The starting material was PBMCs, obtained around atezolizumab (anti-PD-L1) treatment. This chain joins TRBV5-1 and TRBJ2-3; the match to TRBD2 covers 10 bases. The DNA for the CDR3 is TGCGCCAGCAGAAGAGCGGGAGGGACAGATACGCAGTATTTT. It is translated as CASRRAGGTDTQYF.